Sequencing of this T cell receptor beta chain was carried out in a study of cytomegalovirus exposure and HLA in healthy donors (dated by TCRdb to the late 2010s). Regarding the research as a whole: In an earlier analysis of under 600 of the donors, 250 to 350 Gb of sequence data and 100 million or so unique TCR beta sequences from about 180 million T cells were reported. About 320 gigabases of sequencing data and approximately 80 million unique TCR sequences were included in an early release covering around 600 HLA-typed donors. Of the roughly 410 genotyped donors, 81% were placed in the genetic ancestry cluster associated with self-reported Caucasian donors. The study was designed to test whether signatures of past pathogen exposure could be identified by cataloging public T cell receptors. Using immunosequencing, the study profiled T cell repertoires from roughly 650 subjects and related those repertoires to cytomegalovirus serostatus. In addition to the first cohort of 666 subjects, a separate validation cohort of under 150 different subjects was used. High-throughput TCR immunosequencing, statistical association of individual TCRs with disease status, and machine learning were combined to predict cytomegalovirus infection status. In a later analysis, previously published TCR beta repertoires from 600 to 850 donors were re-analyzed and high-resolution HLA genotyping was added so that TCR occurrence patterns could be studied. In the later analysis, no new phenotypic data were used to find candidate immune exposures; instead, reliance was placed on TCR beta sequences and their occurrence across donors. An earlier analysis of several hundred of the donors applied high-throughput TCR beta sequencing to assess whether each TCR beta V gene segment acted as functional or pseudogenic. Donor age, sex, ethnicity and CMV serostatus were compiled together with the repertoire data. A later genetic analysis used genome-wide SNP genotypes for about 60% of the 666 donors, treating that subset as a discovery cohort. Every discovery cohort repertoire had been produced on one sequencing platform. HLA typing included class I and class II loci at four-digit resolution. Typing coverage varied by locus: roughly 629-640 donors for A, B, C, DRB1 and DQB1; roughly 520 for DQA1; more than 600 for DPA1; under 490 for DPB1. Four to six DR-DQ haplotypes were handled as single units for association and clustering, since linkage in the cohort was strong. Among about 400 genotyped donors of the cohort, an average of around 250,000 unique TCR beta nucleotide sequences was sequenced per donor, of which approximately 18% were non-productive. Points the paper makes about the study in general: Some IMGT-functional V segments, including TRBV6-2 and TRBV6-3, could not be distinguished by the 87-base-pair reads and were therefore excluded. For the cohort, immune exposure information was limited to CMV serostatus. Presence/absence analyses assumed roughly uniform sequencing depth across donors, an assumption that may not hold. According to a later analysis, parvovirus B19, influenza, CMV and Epstein-Barr virus appeared linked to several top co-occurrence clusters. Specific HLA alleles were associated with 15,000 to 20,000 TCR beta sequences at a false discovery rate of 0.05 in a later analysis. According to the authors, the approach could potentially be generalized to other disease states and immunological phenotypes. The earlier analysis of fewer than 750 of the donors excluded 15 to 20 rarely observed V segments, including chromosome 9 orphons, because counts were too low. A later analysis found that TCR association rates varied across HLA loci, with DRB1 alleles showing the most associated TCRs and HLA-C alleles the fewest. Three of the identified cytomegalovirus-associated TCR beta chains were confirmed in vitro to be specific for cytomegalovirus antigens. Compared with equally common non-associated chains, HLA-associated TCR beta chains in a later analysis were more clonally expanded and had lower generation probabilities. Only TCR beta chains were sequenced in this cohort, and the absence of alpha or paired-chain data limited detectable features. A total of 150 or so TCR beta chains were listed by the study as associated with cytomegalovirus. Linkage disequilibrium might explain the correlated functional status among segregating V segments, but an unknown experimental factor could not be ruled out. A later genetic analysis associated a missense DCLRE1C variant with V-gene and J-gene trimming of TCR beta chains, and an independent cohort replicated the association. A further reported finding was that TCR beta sequences accurately predicted the HLA-A and HLA-B alleles for most subjects in the first cohort. Most TCR sequences were seen in very few donors, while some public TCRs were found in many individuals. HLA typing was unavailable for some donors at each locus, so association tests used only the typed subset. Compared with the 666-donor mean, donors in an Asian-associated ancestry cluster had fewer N-insertions in productive TCRs, according to a later genetic analysis. A later analysis found that most CMV-associated TCR beta chains appeared HLA-restricted, with HLA associations seemingly driven largely by CMV exposure. The sequencing pipeline was judged likely to have produced a cluster of highly shared sequence variants as a technical artifact. When HLA alleles, especially DR and DQ, strongly co-occurred, TCR associations were difficult to assign to individual alleles. The classifier was reported to diagnose cytomegalovirus status with high specificity and sensitivity in both the original and validation cohorts. Broadly in line with IMGT annotations, most TCR beta V segments showed up in productive rearrangements about 90% or about 30% of the time in an earlier analysis of some 590 of the donors.

The germline V end is reduced by 5 bases and the J end by 10 bases; junction bases left unmatched: 11. CDR3 length: 15 amino acids, cysteine to phenylalanine. CDR3 DNA only is kept here, 45 bases in frame from base 1. The germline V gene provides CDR1 SGHAT and CDR2 FQNNGV. Remarks on this clone: The clone's antigen remains unknown. The input lacks base qualities; no much larger clone sits a single base away.

In total, more than 500 healthy bone marrow donors made up the cohort. Cohort members were all nominally healthy when sampled, although unrecorded immune exposures were likely present. The donor tested CMV seronegative, placing the donor among the 350 to 400 seronegative members of the cohort. Every donor gave a peripheral blood sample, and the peripheral blood mononuclear cells from that sample were used for TCR beta sequencing. Genomic DNA was extracted from the blood cell samples with the Qiagen DNeasy Blood Extraction Kit. Libraries came from the immunoSEQ multiplex PCR assay. A mixture of 60 forward primers for TCR Vbeta segments and 13 reverse primers for TCR Jbeta segments was used in the multiplex PCR. A multiplex PCR assay on genomic DNA amplified the CDR3 region of rearranged TCR beta genes. On the Illumina HiSeq System, the amplified TCR beta libraries were sequenced as 87-base-pair reads. The study's own analysis went as follows. A later analysis counted about 80 million unique TCR beta chains across the approximately 700 repertoires, and some 11 million of these chains were shared by at least two donors. A nearest-neighbor algorithm error-corrected the raw reads and collapsed the reads into unique sequences, merging closely related sequences to remove PCR and sequencing errors. V, D and J gene segments were assigned by aligning CDR3 sequences to IMGT reference sequences. For a sequence to be retained, at least a six-nucleotide match to both a V gene segment and a J gene segment was required. Rearrangements were classified as productive when the CDR3 lacked stop codons and remained in frame with V and J, and all other rearrangements were classified as non-productive. CDR3 was defined by IMGT convention, running from the second conserved V-encoded cysteine to the conserved J-encoded phenylalanine. The earlier analysis of about 500 of the donors excluded sequences that lacked an unambiguous match to a single V gene segment. In an earlier analysis of several hundred of the donors, a V segment was called functional when productive rearrangements were above 56.7%, and segregating when the standard deviation between donors exceeded 5%. To diagnose cytomegalovirus status from the catalog of TCR beta chain sequences, a statistical classification framework was built. A later analysis assigned V and J genes by comparing TCR nucleotide sequences with IMGT/GENE-DB human TR gene sequences. The TCRdist pipeline was used in a later analysis to assign CDR3 sequences and most-parsimonious VDJ recombination scenarios. In a later analysis, each TCR beta chain was defined by its CDR3 amino acid sequence together with its V-gene family, and reads lacking a unique V-gene family were excluded. As a way to deal with suspected cross-contamination and a sequencing artifact, a later analysis dropped 450 to 700 nucleotide sequences that were highly shared and had low generation probability. In a later analysis, a clonal expansion index was calculated for each public chain from normalized within-repertoire ranks of inferred template counts. Generation probabilities in a later analysis came from a VDJ recombination model fitted to out-of-frame rearrangements, and those results were checked against IGoR. In a later analysis, TCR-TCR, TCR-HLA and TCR-CMV co-occurrence was scored with hypergeometric tests, and a repertoire-size bias correction was applied to TCR pairs. In a later analysis, false discovery rates were estimated by permuting HLA or CMV assignments 20 times. A later analysis grouped co-occurring TCRs with DBSCAN, adding TCRdist sequence similarity when clustering within HLA-allele-positive subsets. For co-occurrence clustering, repertoires with fewer than 30,000 or more than 120,000 public chains were excluded, along with four or five repertoires with anomalous nucleotide sharing. Here the immuneACCESS table is served through TCRdb, limited to in-frame sequences with V and J called. Missing clones are a known gap in these copies; in checked studies unresolved V genes cover under half, and the rest lacks a known reason. The DNA gave D and trimming, while V, J and clone size come from that table. The sample has about 34,000 clones on record, roughly 89% of them singletons. The ten largest make up 2.7% of the sample.

The source material was PBMCs. This TCR derives from a boy younger than 18 in good health and CMV-seronegative. The receptor chain draws on TRBV11-2 and TRBJ1-6; the junction holds 7 bases that match TRBD1. The DNA is TGTGCCAGCAGCCTACAGGGGCAGTTAAGGTCACCCCTCCACTTT. The translation is CASSLQGQLRSPLHF.